The 18 T cell receptor beta chains presented below share a single source sample, sequenced in a study of beta chain features in type 1 diabetes. Which antigens these TCRs recognize remains unknown. What was sequenced were expressed TCRB transcripts, since all of the isolated RNA had been reverse transcribed. Profiling relied on immunoSEQ multiplex PCR, and the TCRdb table lists in-frame clones only, not all of them. The sample has 300,000 or so clones, 13% seen once. Findings of the study overall: A moderate, significant TCRB CDR3 shortening appeared in type 1 diabetes across four CD4+ subsets.

Sequencing was done on a sample of naive CD4+ T cells from blood. These receptors all come from a woman aged 18-30 years with type 1 diabetes.

V and J are TRBV28 and TRBJ1-5; 10 nucleotides line up with TRBD1. From germline, CDR1 is MDHEN and CDR2 SYDVKM. V shed 4 bases and J 6 bases; nucleotides not matched to a gene: 9. CDR3 length: 16 residues. In DNA, the CDR3 is TGTGCCAGCAGTTCCCCCGACAGGGGGCGAGGTCAGCCCCAGCATTTT. This encodes CASSSPDRGRGQPQHF.

This clone was seen a few times. V and J are TRBV6-5 and TRBJ1-1; TRBD1 might be the D (6 bases). Germline V gene sequence: CDR1 MNHEY, CDR2 SVGAGI. The CDR3 runs 14 residues. V lost 3 bases and J lost 3, with 11 bases in between. The CDR3 loop is CASSYGPGDTEAFF. The CDR3 bases are TGTGCCAGCAGTTATGGTCCAGGGGACACTGAAGCTTTCTTT.

This clone was detected only a few times. The chain has TRBV9 and TRBJ2-1, with D maybe TRBD1 (6 bases). CDR1 is SGDLS and CDR2 is YYNGEE in the germline V gene. This CDR3 region has 14 residues. V lost 4 bases and J lost 5, with 13 bases in between. The CDR3 is CASSITGMDNEQFF. The CDR3 DNA follows: TGTGCCAGCAGCATTACAGGGATGGACAATGAGCAGTTCTTC. Looking up the rest from reference TRBV9 and TRBJ2-1 gives the full variable domain: DSGVTQTPKHLITATGQRVTLRCSPRSGDLSVYWYQQSLDQGLQFLIQYYNGEERAKGNILERFSAQQFPDLHSELNLSSLELGDSALYFCASSITGMDNEQFFGPGTRLTVL.

This rearrangement joins TRBV5-1 to TRBJ2-3; TRBD2 matches at 10 bases. The germline V gene encodes CDR1 SGHRS and CDR2 YFSETQ. This CDR3 is 17 amino acids long. The J segment lost 2 bases and the V segment lost 4 bases, leaving 10 bases of the junction unmatched. The CDR3 region is CASSIRAGGLFTDTQYF. CDR3 in DNA: TGCGCCAGCAGCATTCGAGCGGGAGGGCTTTTCACAGATACGCAGTATTTT.

This clone was recorded a few times. The chain carries TRBV11-2 and TRBJ1-5; unclear D gene. The CDR3 is 13 amino acids. Germline V gene data show CDR1 as SGHAT and CDR2 as FQNNGV. V lost 5 bases and J lost 0, with 5 bases in between. The CDR3 spells CASSPYSNQPQHF. The CDR3 nucleotides are TGTGCCAGCAGCCCTTATAGCAATCAGCCCCAGCATTTT.

The genes are TRBV5-1 and TRBJ2-7, with D uncertain. Trimming stripped 5 bases from V and 4 bases from J, with 13 bases between. The germline V gene has CDR1 SGHRS and CDR2 YFSETQ. This CDR3 comprises 13 residues. In DNA form, the CDR3 reads TGCGCCAGCAGTAGGCAGGAACGGTACGAGCAGTACTTC. Translating gives CASSRQERYEQYF.

There are a few counts of this clone. J is TRBJ2-7 and V is TRBV4-1; possible D gene TRBD2, 6 bases. The germline gives CDR1 MGHRA, CDR2 YSYEKL. The CDR3 consists of 15 residues. V shed 0 bases and J shed 7 bases, with 16 bases lying between them. The CDR3 region is CASSQDLQGGWEQYF. For the CDR3, the DNA is TGCGCCAGCAGCCAAGATCTTCAGGGAGGATGGGAGCAGTACTTC.

In regard to this clone: Different DNA sequences within this sample yield the same CDR3. The rearrangement joins TRBV29-1 to TRBJ2-5; tentative D call: TRBD2 (5 bases). Trimming took 4 bases from V and 4 from J, leaving 10 bases between them. The CDR3 consists of 12 residues. CDR1 and CDR2 from the germline V gene are SQVTM and ANQGSEA. The chain's CDR3 is CSVARAGETQYF. The CDR3 DNA sequence: TGCAGCGTTGCCCGGGCGGGAGAGACCCAGTACTTC.

This clone occurred a few times. The chain recombines TRBV18 with TRBJ1-5; perhaps TRBD1 as D (6 bases). This CDR3 region has 13 residues. The V gene lost 5 bases and the J gene lost 4 bases, with 9 bases spanning the gap. Germline V lookup: CDR1 KGHSH, CDR2 LQKENI. The CDR3 coding sequence is TGTGCCAGCTCAGGAGACAGGAATCAGCCCCAGCATTTT. Protein sequence: CASSGDRNQPQHF.

J is TRBJ1-1 and V is TRBV5-4; 9 nucleotides agree with TRBD1. J lost 5 bases, V lost 4 bases, and 12 bases had no gene match. Germline V lookup: CDR1 SGHNT, CDR2 YYREEE (reference sequence). The CDR3 totals 16 residues. CDR3 region: CASSLDLQGAFTEAFF. In DNA, the CDR3 is TGTGCCAGCAGCCTAGACCTACAGGGGGCGTTTACTGAAGCTTTCTTT.

The DNA for the CDR3 is TGTGCCAGCAGCCCCCCCGGGACTAAAGAGACCCAGTACTTC. It encodes CASSPPGTKETQYF. This rearrangement joins TRBV7-8 to TRBJ2-5; 7 bases line up with TRBD2. This CDR3 comprises 14 residues. J was trimmed by 3 bases and V by 5 bases; bases with no gene match: 6. Looked up from germline, CDR1 is SGHVS and CDR2 is FQNEAQ.

This chain links TRBV15 with TRBJ2-1; the match to TRBD2 covers 8 bases. CDR1 is LNHNV, CDR2 YYDKDF, per germline (reference sequence). The CDR3 runs 20 residues. The V gene end was trimmed by 0 bases and the J gene end by 2 bases; junction bases not matched to a gene: 15. CDR3 loop: CATSRDTRRGGLATYNEQFF. The CDR3 DNA reads TGTGCCACCAGCAGAGATACCCGACGCGGCGGACTAGCAACCTACAATGAGCAGTTCTTC.

The V call is TRBV28, the J call TRBJ1-5, with 8 bases fitting TRBD1. V shed 5 bases and J 0 bases; nucleotides not matched to a gene: 3. CDR1 and CDR2 from the germline V gene are MDHEN and SYDVKM. This CDR3 has 15 residues. CDR3 sequence: CASSTGGYSNQPQHF. Here the CDR3 DNA reads TGTGCCAGCAGTACAGGGGGATATAGCAATCAGCCCCAGCATTTT.

The J gene is TRBJ1-2, the V gene TRBV30; weak D call: TRBD1 (6 bases). Germline V lookup: CDR1 GTSNPN, CDR2 SVGIG (reference sequence). This CDR3 is 11 amino acids long. With 8 bases removed from V and 4 bases from J, the gap between germline ends came to 11 bases. The CDR3 loop reads CAQGGGYGYTF. In nucleotides, the CDR3 is TGTGCCCAAGGGGGGGGCTATGGCTACACCTTC.

V usage is TRBV30 and J usage is TRBJ2-2; 8 bases line up with TRBD1. V lost 7 bases and J lost 5; bases outside the gene matches: 9. This CDR3 contains 14 residues. CDR1 is GTSNPN, CDR2 SVGIG, per germline (reference sequence). CDR3 coding DNA: TGTGCCTCCACCAGGGGGCTGAGGACCGGGGAGCTGTTTTTT. The encoded protein is CASTRGLRTGELFF.

The chain employs TRBV7-2 and TRBJ2-4, with a tentative D call TRBD2 (5 bases). Trimming shortened V by 1 base and J by 8 bases, and 12 bases separated the two germline ends. The CDR3 consists of 14 residues. Germline-derived CDR1 and CDR2 are SGHTA and FQGNSA. The CDR3 loop is CASSLGLAGDIQYF. Written as DNA, the CDR3 is TGTGCCAGCAGCTTAGGACTGGCGGGTGACATTCAGTACTTC.

A few counts support this clone. V gene TRBV18 combines with J gene TRBJ2-7, with D perhaps matching TRBD2 (6 bases). This CDR3 is 15 amino acids long. V lost 6 bases to trimming and J lost 6 bases, with 21 bases between them. Germline values: CDR1 KGHSH, CDR2 LQKENI. CDR3: CASSPQGGGWGEQYV. CDR3 DNA: TGTGCCAGCTCTCCTCAGGGAGGTGGATGGGGCGAGCAGTACGTC.

This clone was counted a few times. The CDR3 loop is CASSQSGTGSYEQYV. In nucleotides, the CDR3 is TGTGCCAGCAGTCAATCCGGGACAGGGTCCTACGAGCAGTACGTC. The rearrangement uses TRBV28 and TRBJ2-7; TRBD1 aligns across 9 bases. This CDR3 spans 15 amino acids. With V trimmed by 5 bases and J by 1 base, 6 bases remained unmatched. CDR1 is MDHEN, CDR2 SYDVKM, per germline.